This T cell receptor (beta chain) is drawn from a study of blood T cell repertoires in COVID-19. There are 14 residues in the CDR3. The germline V gene has CDR1 MNHEY and CDR2 SVGAGI. Trimming took off 8 bases at V and 6 bases at J, with 19 bases between the two ends. Under the authors' procedure: Reference gene primer amplification yielded estimated nucleated cell counts. Produced via immunoSEQ multiplex PCR; TCRdb's table is partial and in-frame only. The V and J calls and clone size were taken over from that table, and D and trimming were inferred from the DNA. The top ten hold approximately 7% of the sample, which has around 190,000 clones, about four fifths seen once.

The sequence was collected from a human donor in a cohort sampled during active COVID-19. The sample consisted of peripheral blood. The chain carries TRBV6-5 and TRBJ1-1; possibly TRBD1 for D (6 bases). In DNA form, the CDR3 reads TGTGCCAGCGGAGATGGACAGCCGTGGCCTGAAGCTTTCTTT. It is translated as CASGDGQPWPEAFF.